This T cell receptor beta chain stems from a study of blood T cell repertoires in COVID-19. Study-level background: Samples representing acute and convalescent COVID-19 were sourced from the United States, Italy and Spain. In each case, the material was cDNA or gDNA derived from T cells, B-cell-depleted T cells, or PBMCs.

Per the original data handling: By means of reference gene primer amplification, nucleated cell counts were estimated. Using immunoSEQ multiplex PCR, the repertoire was profiled, and TCRdb retains in-frame clones only, with some absent. V, J and clone size are those of that table, while D and trimming were read from the DNA. The sample consists of roughly 100,000 clones, roughly 80% of them appearing once. Trimming removed 6 bases from V and 4 bases from J, with 12 bases in between. Germline V lookup: CDR1 MNHEY, CDR2 SMNVEV (reference sequence). The CDR3 runs to 13 residues. This sequence joins TRBV27 and TRBJ1-1, with D maybe TRBD1 (5 bases). This receptor was identified in a woman aged 70-85 years with acute or convalescent COVID-19. The sample consisted of peripheral blood. The CDR3 reads CASRRAGGTEAFF. The CDR3 region has the DNA TGTGCCAGCAGGAGGGCGGGGGGCACTGAAGCTTTCTTT.